Included here is one T cell receptor beta chain sequence, with context. What it binds is not known. The CDR3 consists of 16 residues. Germline CDR1 and CDR2: SGHVS and FQNEAQ. Deletions cut 0 bases from V and 2 bases from J, with 11 bases between. The data originate from a study of shared clonotypes between healthy human individuals. Notes on the study in general: Naive subsets generally had larger estimated richness than memory subsets.

Naivety among CD8 cells was defined by CD45RO negativity and positive CCR7 selection, thereby excluding terminally differentiated effector memory CD45RA+ cells. The authors split each subset's genomic DNA evenly across several immunoSEQ plates. Clones were sequenced by immunoSEQ multiplex PCR, and TCRdb holds only the in-frame ones, with some missing. The data contain about 1.9 million clones, 90% to 95% of them singletons. The gene calls are TRBV7-8 and TRBJ1-5; D is possibly TRBD1 (6 bases). The sequenced sample consisted of naive CD8+ T cells from PBMCs. The receptor was isolated from a man aged 18-30 years in good health. Some clones in this sample may be carry-over from other donors' samples. The CDR3 region has the DNA TGTGCCAGCAGCTTAGCGGGTCCAGGGGGCAATCAGCCCCAGCATTTT. It encodes CASSLAGPGGNQPQHF.